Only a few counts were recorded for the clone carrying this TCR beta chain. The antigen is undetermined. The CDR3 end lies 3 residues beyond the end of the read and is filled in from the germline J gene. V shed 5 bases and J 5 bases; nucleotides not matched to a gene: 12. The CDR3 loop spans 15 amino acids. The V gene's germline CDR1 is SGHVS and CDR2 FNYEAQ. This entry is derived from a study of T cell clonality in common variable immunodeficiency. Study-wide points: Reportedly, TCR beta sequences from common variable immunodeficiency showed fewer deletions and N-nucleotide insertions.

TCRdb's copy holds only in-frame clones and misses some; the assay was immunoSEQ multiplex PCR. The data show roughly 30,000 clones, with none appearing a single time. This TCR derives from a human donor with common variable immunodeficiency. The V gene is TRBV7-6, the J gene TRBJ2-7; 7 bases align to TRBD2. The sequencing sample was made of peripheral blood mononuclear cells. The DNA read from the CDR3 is TGTGCCAGCAGCCAGACCGGGACTACCAGTGACGAG. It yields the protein CASSQTGTTSDE. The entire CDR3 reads CASSQTGTTSDEQYF.